This T cell receptor beta chain came from a study of blood T cell repertoires in COVID-19. Whole-study context: In Cohort 3, a recovered donor had either two negative PCRs, clearance, or symptom resolution.

Libraries were prepared by immunoSEQ multiplex PCR; TCRdb keeps only in-frame clonotypes and omits some of them. The sample consists of roughly 230,000 clones, around 87% of them appearing once. J was trimmed by 9 bases and V by 5 bases; bases with no gene match: 8. The V gene's germline CDR1 is SGHAT and CDR2 FQNNGV. The CDR3 loop spans 15 amino acids. This rearrangement joins TRBV11-2 to TRBJ2-1; 12 bases align to TRBD1. What was sequenced was PBMCs or T cells enriched from blood (not recorded which). This TCR was recovered from a man aged 30-40 years in a cohort exposed to, infected with or recovered from COVID-19 (not recorded which). The CDR3, as DNA: TGTGCCAGCAGCCCATCGGGACAGGGGGCGGGTGAGCAGTTCTTC. As protein: CASSPSGQGAGEQFF.